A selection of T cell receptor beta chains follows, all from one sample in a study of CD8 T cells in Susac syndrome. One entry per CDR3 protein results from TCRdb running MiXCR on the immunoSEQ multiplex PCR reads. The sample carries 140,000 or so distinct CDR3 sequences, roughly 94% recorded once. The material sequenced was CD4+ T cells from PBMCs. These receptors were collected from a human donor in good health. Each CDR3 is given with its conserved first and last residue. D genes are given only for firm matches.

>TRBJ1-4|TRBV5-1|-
TGCGCCAGCAGCTTGGGACAGACCATCGGATTAGTTGAAAAACTGTTTTTT
CASSLGQTIGLVEKLFF
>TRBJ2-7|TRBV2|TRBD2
TGTGCCAGCACCTTCGGCGCTAGCGGGGGCTACGAGCAGTACTTC
CASTFGASGGYEQYF
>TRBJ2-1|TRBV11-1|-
TGTGCCAGCAGCCGCGGACAGTACAATGAGCAGTTCTTC
CASSRGQYNEQFF
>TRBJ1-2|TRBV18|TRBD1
TGTGCCACCTCAGGGGGCGTTTTCTATGGCTACACCTTC
CATSGGVFYGYTF
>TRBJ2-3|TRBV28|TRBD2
TGTGCCAGCAGTTTGGGGACAGCGGGAGGTTACACAGATACGCAGTATTTT
CASSLGTAGGYTDTQYF
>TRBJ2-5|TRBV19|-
TGTGCCAGTAGTATAGGGTACAGGGGACTCCAAGAGACCCAGTACTTC
CASSIGYRGLQETQYF
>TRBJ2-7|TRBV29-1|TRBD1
TGCAGCGCCCGACAGGGGGCGATCTACGAGCAGTACTTC
CSARQGAIYEQYF
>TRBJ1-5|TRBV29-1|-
TGCAGCGTTAAGGGTTCTCCCAATCAGCCCCAGCATTTT
CSVKGSPNQPQHF
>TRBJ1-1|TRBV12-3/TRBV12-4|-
TGTGCCAGCAGACACACTGAAGCTTTCTTT
CASRHTEAFF
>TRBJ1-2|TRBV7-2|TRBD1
TGTGCCAGCAGCTTAGCACAGGGGGCCGGCTACACCTTC
CASSLAQGAGYTF
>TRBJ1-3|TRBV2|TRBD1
TGTGCCAGCACCGGACAGGGTTTGAGGACTGGAAACACCATATATTTT
CASTGQGLRTGNTIYF